A selection of T cell receptor beta chains follows, all from one sample in a study of molecular identifiers for immune sequencing clone quantification. A single record per CDR3 protein comes from TCRdb applying MiXCR to the PCR reads. The repertoire holds about 640,000 distinct CDR3 sequences, with nearly 20% as singletons. Source material: naive CD8+ T cells from blood, with Jurkat cell RNA spiked in. The origin of the receptors is a human donor in good health. Some libraries in this study had Jurkat cell RNA spiked in. The CDR3 runs from the conserved cysteine through the conserved F or W. Each record gives: CDR3 protein, CDR3 DNA, J gene, D gene, clone size, V gene. The D gene is left open where the match is weak. Clone size appears in some rows only: once, few, many, or a class for an expanded clone.

CDR3 protein: CASSRGSGTSDTQYF
CDR3 DNA: TGTGCCAGCAGCCGAGGAAGCGGGACCTCAGATACGCAGTATTTT
J gene: TRBJ2-3
D gene: TRBD2
clone size: many
V gene: TRBV7-3

CDR3 protein: CASSYSAGGMNTEAFF
CDR3 DNA: TGTGCCAGCAGTTACTCTGCCGGGGGTATGAACACTGAAGCTTTCTTT
J gene: TRBJ1-1
D gene: -
clone size: many
V gene: TRBV6-5

CDR3 protein: CSAFLDRNTGELFF
CDR3 DNA: TGCAGTGCTTTTCTGGACAGGAACACCGGGGAGCTGTTTTTT
J gene: TRBJ2-2
D gene: -
clone size: many
V gene: TRBV20-1

CDR3 protein: CATNAYNEQFF
CDR3 DNA: TGTGCCACCAACGCGTACAATGAGCAGTTCTTC
J gene: TRBJ2-1
D gene: -
clone size: many
V gene: TRBV15

CDR3 protein: CSAPSRTEAFF
CDR3 DNA: TGCAGTGCGCCTTCCCGGACTGAAGCTTTCTTT
J gene: TRBJ1-1
D gene: -
clone size: many
V gene: TRBV20-1

CDR3 protein: CASSLSLGRNEAFF
CDR3 DNA: TGTGCCAGCAGCTTAAGTCTGGGGAGGAACGAGGCTTTCTTT
J gene: TRBJ1-1
D gene: -
clone size: many
V gene: TRBV7-2

CDR3 protein: CASSFQWGGFVYEQYF
CDR3 DNA: TGTGCCAGCAGCTTCCAGTGGGGGGGATTCGTCTACGAGCAGTACTTC
J gene: TRBJ2-7
D gene: TRBD2
clone size: many
V gene: TRBV7-2

CDR3 protein: CASSLVERTGLDEQYF
CDR3 DNA: TGTGCCAGCAGCTTGGTGGAGAGGACAGGGCTAGACGAGCAGTACTTC
J gene: TRBJ2-7
D gene: TRBD1
clone size: few
V gene: TRBV5-5

CDR3 protein: CASSPAGRRYQETQYF
CDR3 DNA: TGTGCCAGCAGCCCCGCGGGACGGCGGTACCAAGAGACCCAGTACTTC
J gene: TRBJ2-5
D gene: -
clone size: few
V gene: TRBV5-6

CDR3 protein: CAWSGTPGPPTDTQYF
CDR3 DNA: TGTGCCTGGAGCGGTACGCCGGGACCCCCCACAGATACGCAGTATTTT
J gene: TRBJ2-3
D gene: -
clone size: -
V gene: TRBV30

CDR3 protein: CASSLYAGAVEQYF
CDR3 DNA: TGTGCCAGCAGTTTGTACGCGGGGGCGGTCGAGCAGTACTTC
J gene: TRBJ2-7
D gene: -
clone size: many
V gene: TRBV27

CDR3 protein: CASSLDAGDSYNEQFF
CDR3 DNA: TGTGCCAGCAGCTTAGATGCGGGAGATTCTTACAATGAGCAGTTCTTC
J gene: TRBJ2-1
D gene: TRBD2
clone size: few
V gene: TRBV7-2

CDR3 protein: CASSQAWAGDVYTF
CDR3 DNA: TGCGCCAGCAGCCAAGCTTGGGCAGGTGACGTCTACACCTTC
J gene: TRBJ1-2
D gene: -
clone size: many
V gene: TRBV4-1

CDR3 protein: CASSLALYTGELFF
CDR3 DNA: TGTGCCAGCAGCTTAGCCCTATACACCGGGGAGCTGTTTTTT
J gene: TRBJ2-2
D gene: -
clone size: -
V gene: TRBV7-6

CDR3 protein: CASGEGGTLTDTQYF
CDR3 DNA: TGTGCTAGTGGTGAAGGCGGCACCCTTACAGATACGCAGTATTTT
J gene: TRBJ2-3
D gene: -
clone size: few
V gene: TRBV12-5

CDR3 protein: CASSQDINQRSAYEQYF
CDR3 DNA: TGCGCCAGCAGCCAAGATATTAATCAGCGGAGCGCCTACGAGCAGTACTTC
J gene: TRBJ2-7
D gene: -
clone size: many
V gene: TRBV4-3

CDR3 protein: CASSDTSSTGELFF
CDR3 DNA: TGTGCCAGCAGTGATACTAGCTCCACCGGGGAGCTGTTTTTT
J gene: TRBJ2-2
D gene: -
clone size: -
V gene: TRBV2

CDR3 protein: CSARDLPGGTDTQYF
CDR3 DNA: TGCAGTGCTAGAGATCTTCCAGGCGGCACAGATACGCAGTATTTT
J gene: TRBJ2-3
D gene: -
clone size: many
V gene: TRBV20-1

CDR3 protein: CSARTISYEQYF
CDR3 DNA: TGCAGTGCTAGAACCATATCCTACGAGCAGTACTTC
J gene: TRBJ2-7
D gene: -
clone size: many
V gene: TRBV20-1

CDR3 protein: CASSLVDLNEQFF
CDR3 DNA: TGTGCCAGCAGCCTGGTTGACCTAAATGAGCAGTTCTTC
J gene: TRBJ2-1
D gene: -
clone size: -
V gene: TRBV3-1

CDR3 protein: CASTVVAGGTGELFF
CDR3 DNA: TGTGCCAGCACGGTCGTAGCCGGCGGGACCGGGGAGCTGTTTTTT
J gene: TRBJ2-2
D gene: -
clone size: many
V gene: TRBV5-6

CDR3 protein: CASRMAGGGELFF
CDR3 DNA: TGTGCCAGCAGAATGGCGGGAGGCGGGGAGCTGTTTTTT
J gene: TRBJ2-2
D gene: TRBD2
clone size: many
V gene: TRBV12-3/TRBV12-4

CDR3 protein: CASSAGQGAGSPLHF
CDR3 DNA: TGTGCCAGCAGCGCGGGACAGGGGGCCGGTTCACCCCTCCACTTT
J gene: TRBJ1-6
D gene: TRBD1
clone size: -
V gene: TRBV7-8

CDR3 protein: CASSYLTQNTEAFF
CDR3 DNA: TGTGCCAGCAGTTATTTAACACAGAACACTGAAGCTTTCTTT
J gene: TRBJ1-1
D gene: -
clone size: many
V gene: TRBV6-2/TRBV6-3

CDR3 protein: CASSYSVGTGIQPDTQYF
CDR3 DNA: TGTGCCAGCAGTTACTCGGTGGGGACAGGGATTCAGCCAGATACGCAGTATTTT
J gene: TRBJ2-3
D gene: TRBD1
clone size: -
V gene: TRBV6-5

CDR3 protein: CASSRGATRPTNEKLFF
CDR3 DNA: TGTGCCAGCAGTCGGGGAGCTACCCGCCCAACTAATGAAAAACTGTTTTTT
J gene: TRBJ1-4
D gene: -
clone size: -
V gene: TRBV2

CDR3 protein: CASSLGRVTEQYF
CDR3 DNA: TGCGCCAGCAGCTTGGGCAGAGTTACCGAGCAGTACTTC
J gene: TRBJ2-7
D gene: -
clone size: many
V gene: TRBV5-1

CDR3 protein: CASSANVYVYGYTF
CDR3 DNA: TGTGCCAGTAGTGCGAATGTCTATGTCTATGGCTACACCTTC
J gene: TRBJ1-2
D gene: -
clone size: -
V gene: TRBV19

CDR3 protein: CARSLDTNTEAFF
CDR3 DNA: TGTGCCAGAAGTTTGGACACCAACACTGAAGCTTTCTTT
J gene: TRBJ1-1
D gene: -
clone size: -
V gene: TRBV27

CDR3 protein: CASGLAGAYNEQFF
CDR3 DNA: TGTGCTAGTGGTCTAGCGGGGGCCTACAATGAGCAGTTCTTC
J gene: TRBJ2-1
D gene: TRBD2
clone size: many
V gene: TRBV12-5

CDR3 protein: CASRLLPSTDTQYF
CDR3 DNA: TGTGCCAGCAGACTCCTCCCAAGCACAGATACGCAGTATTTT
J gene: TRBJ2-3
D gene: -
clone size: few
V gene: TRBV27

CDR3 protein: CASSAGSGPTYEQYF
CDR3 DNA: TGTGCCAGTAGTGCGGGGAGCGGTCCGACCTACGAGCAGTACTTC
J gene: TRBJ2-7
D gene: -
clone size: many
V gene: TRBV19

CDR3 protein: CASSIDRGGYEQYF
CDR3 DNA: TGTGCCAGTAGTATCGACAGGGGAGGCTACGAGCAGTACTTC
J gene: TRBJ2-7
D gene: TRBD1
clone size: -
V gene: TRBV19

CDR3 protein: CATRGDRGQSYEQYF
CDR3 DNA: TGTGCCACCAGAGGAGACAGGGGCCAATCCTACGAGCAGTACTTC
J gene: TRBJ2-7
D gene: TRBD1
clone size: few
V gene: TRBV27

CDR3 protein: CASSYVVGGNTEAFF
CDR3 DNA: TGTGCCAGCAGTTACGTGGTAGGGGGGAACACTGAAGCTTTCTTT
J gene: TRBJ1-1
D gene: -
clone size: many
V gene: TRBV6-6

CDR3 protein: CASSFMANTEAFF
CDR3 DNA: TGTGCCAGCAGTTTTATGGCGAACACTGAAGCTTTCTTT
J gene: TRBJ1-1
D gene: -
clone size: few
V gene: TRBV28

CDR3 protein: CASSLESRGFGTDTQYF
CDR3 DNA: TGTGCCAGCAGTCTAGAGTCGCGGGGATTTGGCACAGATACGCAGTATTTT
J gene: TRBJ2-3
D gene: -
clone size: many
V gene: TRBV7-9

CDR3 protein: CSVEDGRSETYEQYF
CDR3 DNA: TGCAGCGTTGAAGATGGCCGCTCGGAAACCTACGAGCAGTACTTC
J gene: TRBJ2-7
D gene: -
clone size: few
V gene: TRBV29-1

CDR3 protein: CASCTGLDTDTQYF
CDR3 DNA: TGTGCCAGCTGCACGGGACTAGACACAGATACGCAGTATTTT
J gene: TRBJ2-3
D gene: TRBD2
clone size: few
V gene: TRBV5-3

CDR3 protein: CASRDSSGGPNQPQHF
CDR3 DNA: TGTGCCAGCAGAGACTCCAGCGGGGGGCCCAATCAGCCCCAGCATTTT
J gene: TRBJ1-5
D gene: -
clone size: many
V gene: TRBV7-9

CDR3 protein: CASSQATGLALSTDTQYF
CDR3 DNA: TGTGCCAGCAGCCAAGCGACGGGACTAGCGCTTAGCACAGATACGCAGTATTTT
J gene: TRBJ2-3
D gene: TRBD2
clone size: many
V gene: TRBV4-2

CDR3 protein: CASSYRDQNTEAFF
CDR3 DNA: TGTGCCAGCAGTTACAGGGATCAGAACACTGAAGCTTTCTTT
J gene: TRBJ1-1
D gene: -
clone size: -
V gene: TRBV6-6

CDR3 protein: CASSSEVDSLETQYF
CDR3 DNA: TGTGCCAGCAGCTCAGAAGTAGACAGTCTAGAGACCCAGTACTTC
J gene: TRBJ2-5
D gene: -
clone size: -
V gene: TRBV7-9

CDR3 protein: CASSPLRGLDYGYTF
CDR3 DNA: TGTGCCAGCTCACCATTAAGGGGGCTAGACTATGGCTACACCTTC
J gene: TRBJ1-2
D gene: TRBD1
clone size: few
V gene: TRBV18

CDR3 protein: CASSYGTQETQYF
CDR3 DNA: TGTGCCAGCAGTTACGGGACCCAAGAGACCCAGTACTTC
J gene: TRBJ2-5
D gene: -
clone size: many
V gene: TRBV6-2/TRBV6-3

CDR3 protein: CSARDLSGANVLTF
CDR3 DNA: TGCAGTGCTAGGGATCTCTCTGGGGCCAACGTCCTGACTTTC
J gene: TRBJ2-6
D gene: -
clone size: many
V gene: TRBV20-1

CDR3 protein: CAGSDYRDRRYEQYF
CDR3 DNA: TGTGCCGGCAGCGATTACCGGGACAGACGATACGAGCAGTACTTC
J gene: TRBJ2-7
D gene: TRBD1
clone size: -
V gene: TRBV2

CDR3 protein: CAWSGGGSNQPQHF
CDR3 DNA: TGTGCCTGGAGTGGGGGGGGTAGCAATCAGCCCCAGCATTTT
J gene: TRBJ1-5
D gene: -
clone size: -
V gene: TRBV30

CDR3 protein: CSVPLRGSPDTQYF
CDR3 DNA: TGCAGCGTACCCCTCAGGGGTTCGCCAGATACGCAGTATTTT
J gene: TRBJ2-3
D gene: -
clone size: many
V gene: TRBV29-1

CDR3 protein: CASSRSPRTADSPLHF
CDR3 DNA: TGTGCCAGCAGTCGATCCCCGAGGACTGCGGATTCACCCCTCCACTTT
J gene: TRBJ1-6
D gene: -
clone size: few
V gene: TRBV6-5